One TCR beta chain is described in this entry. Its antigen is currently unknown. In CD8 memory, CD45RO+ cells were put together with CCR7-negative CD45RA+ TemRA cells. This specimen belongs to a study of shared clonotypes between healthy human individuals. The overall study: Plates per donor: three CD4 naive, three CD4 memory, two CD8 naive, one CD8 memory.

The V gene end was trimmed by 7 bases and the J gene end by 4 bases; junction bases not matched to a gene: 4. Germline values: CDR1 SQVTM, CDR2 ANQGSEA. This CDR3 contains 12 residues. Clones were read by immunoSEQ multiplex PCR, and TCRdb kept only the in-frame ones, dropping some. The sample includes about 320,000 clones, 87% of them seen just once. Notes on the study in general: Large depth notwithstanding, sorted-subset sequencing proved incomplete by rarefaction. A handful of donors had 4% to 6.5% of their naive CD4 clonotypes in common.

The sequencing input was memory CD8+ T cells sorted from blood. Sample subset: CD45RO+ cells pooled with CCR7-negative TemRA cells. This chain connects TRBV29-1 to TRBJ1-3; TRBD1 matches 7 bases. The clonotype comes from a young man in good health. CDR3 region: CSGQGLGNTIYF. The CDR3 nucleotides are TGCAGCGGACAGGGACTCGGAAACACCATATATTTT.